The 20 T cell receptor beta chains below come from one sample, sequenced in a study of radiotherapy plus CTLA-4 blockade in lung cancer. Profiling relied on immunoSEQ multiplex PCR, and the TCRdb table lists in-frame clones only, not all of them. The data show 100,000 to 150,000 clones, with about 77% seen just once and about 5% held by the top ten. Sequenced material: peripheral blood, taken from a patient treated with radiotherapy plus ipilimumab. The receptors originated from a human donor with non-small cell lung cancer who had a partial response to radiotherapy plus ipilimumab.

V gene TRBV5-1 combines with J gene TRBJ2-1; maybe TRBD2 (6 bases). V was trimmed by 4 bases and J by 1 base, leaving 12 bases between them. The CDR3 covers 15 residues. Germline V CDR1 and CDR2: SGHRS, YFSETQ. CDR3 amino acids: CASSTTGESYNEQFF. CDR3 in DNA: TGCGCCAGCAGCACCACGGGAGAGTCCTACAATGAGCAGTTCTTC.

V usage is TRBV6-5 and J usage is TRBJ2-7; 7 bases map to TRBD1. This CDR3 contains 14 residues. Germline V gives CDR1 MNHEY, CDR2 SVGAGI. J was trimmed by 5 bases and V by 6 bases; bases with no gene match: 10. The CDR3 DNA reads as TGTGCCAGCAGGGGAAATGACAGGGCGCACGAGCAGTACGTC. Encoded protein: CASRGNDRAHEQYV.

This clone was counted a single time. The chain employs TRBV7-8 and TRBJ1-2; D not resolved. The CDR3 contains 13 residues. CDR1 and CDR2 (germline): SGHVS, FQNEAQ. Trimming shortened V by 5 bases and J by 3 bases, and 10 bases separated the two germline ends. In DNA, the CDR3 is TGTGCCAGCAGCCCCCGGGGAGACTATGGCTACACCTTC. Its protein is CASSPRGDYGYTF.

This sequence joins TRBV5-6 and TRBJ2-5, with 8 bases aligning to TRBD2. CDR3 length equals 19 residues. CDR1 SGHDT and CDR2 YYEEEE come from the germline V gene. V shed 3 bases and J 5 bases; nucleotides not matched to a gene: 21. Here the CDR3 reads CASSYRGGVAGSVRETQYF. The CDR3 nucleotides are TGTGCCAGCAGCTATCGGGGAGGGGTAGCGGGATCCGTAAGGGAGACCCAGTACTTC.

This clone was detected only a few times. The genes are TRBV6-5 and TRBJ2-7; 10 bases line up with TRBD1. V lost 2 bases and J lost 3; bases outside the gene matches: 4. The length of the CDR3 is 15 residues. CDR1 is MNHEY, CDR2 SVGAGI, per germline. The CDR3 is CASSYNRDRGYEQYF. The CDR3 region has the DNA TGTGCCAGCAGTTACAACCGGGACAGGGGCTACGAGCAGTACTTC.

Comments on this clone: Distinct nucleotide sequences in the sample also encode this CDR3. Here the CDR3 DNA reads TGTGCCAGCACCAGGGGACTAGCGGGAGACAATGAGCAGTTCTTC. Its translation: CASTRGLAGDNEQFF. The rearrangement joins TRBV2 to TRBJ2-1; TRBD2 matches 14 bases. This CDR3 contains 15 residues. Trimming removed 7 bases from V and 5 bases from J; junction bases left unmatched: 4. Germline V lookup: CDR1 SNHLY, CDR2 FYNNEI.

V and J are TRBV27 and TRBJ1-2; 12 positions agree with TRBD1. Looked up from germline, CDR1 is MNHEY and CDR2 is SMNVEV (reference sequence). The length of the CDR3 is 18 residues. V was pared by 6 bases and J by 4 bases, with 15 bases of the junction left unmatched. In DNA form, the CDR3 reads TGTGCCAGCAGACCTCGAACCGGGACAGGGGGCACGAGCTATGGCTACACCTTC. Amino acid sequence: CASRPRTGTGGTSYGYTF.

This chain connects TRBV12-5 to TRBJ2-1; D remains unclear. V lost 5 bases to trimming and J lost 1 base, with 9 bases between them. Looked up from germline, CDR1 is LGHNT and CDR2 is FRNRAP. The CDR3 is 14 residues long. This CDR3 reads CASGDGGSYNEQFF. The CDR3 DNA reads as TGTGCTAGTGGTGACGGCGGTTCCTACAATGAGCAGTTCTTC.

The DNA for the CDR3 is TGTGCCAGCTCGCACTCCACAGGATCCGGGGAGCTGTTTTTT. Amino acid sequence: CASSHSTGSGELFF. The rearrangement uses TRBV18 and TRBJ2-2; possible D gene TRBD1, 5 bases. The V and J ends lost 6 bases and 6 bases respectively, with 14 bases between them. Germline CDR1 KGHSH, CDR2 LQKENI. CDR3 size: 14 residues.

V gene TRBV28 combines with J gene TRBJ1-4; 9 bases match TRBD1. Germline V gene data show CDR1 as MDHEN and CDR2 as SYDVKM. The CDR3 loop spans 16 amino acids. V shed 5 bases, J shed 4 bases, and the junction held 8 bases outside the gene matches. The CDR3 here is CASSPDRGQFNEKLFF. Written as DNA, the CDR3 is TGTGCCAGCAGTCCGGACAGGGGACAATTTAATGAAAAACTGTTTTTT.

This clone has only one observation. V and J are TRBV25-1 and TRBJ1-2, with D perhaps TRBD1 (5 bases). The germline V and J ends were trimmed by 3 bases and 5 bases, with 13 bases remaining between them. The germline CDR1 and CDR2 sequences are MGHDK and SYGVNS. This CDR3 contains 14 residues. The CDR3 DNA is TGTGCCAGCAGTGAGGGGGGTGTGAGTTATGGCTACACCTTC. Translating it yields CASSEGGVSYGYTF.

The chain uses TRBV28 and TRBJ2-7; D ambiguous. From germline, CDR1 is MDHEN and CDR2 SYDVKM. V lost 1 base, J lost 1 base, and 8 bases lay in between. This CDR3 is built from 14 residues. CDR3 nucleotide sequence: TGTGCCAGCAGTTTATATCACAGTTCCTACGAGCAGTACGTC. As protein: CASSLYHSSYEQYV.

The chain has TRBV7-9 and TRBJ1-1; D is unresolved. The CDR3 runs 15 residues. CDR1 SEHNR and CDR2 FQNEAQ come from the germline V gene (reference sequence). Trimming stripped 1 base from V and 0 bases from J, with 9 bases between. CDR3 protein: CASSLGVGVNTEAFF. The DNA of the CDR3 is TGTGCCAGCAGCTTAGGGGTGGGAGTGAACACTGAAGCTTTCTTT.

This chain joins TRBV6-5 and TRBJ2-7, with 9 bases aligning to TRBD1. Germline V CDR1 and CDR2: MNHEY, SVGAGI. The CDR3 contains 15 residues. With V trimmed by 6 bases and J by 3 bases, 9 bases remained unmatched. The CDR3 coding sequence is TGTGCCAGCAGCTACCTGGGACAGGGTAACTACGAGCAGTACTTC. It translates to CASSYLGQGNYEQYF.

J is TRBJ1-2 and V is TRBV28; D gene uncertain. The CDR3 runs 14 residues. CDR1 is MDHEN, CDR2 SYDVKM, per germline. The V and J ends lost 6 bases and 7 bases respectively, with 18 bases between them. This CDR3 reads CASSPPLKVSGYTF. CDR3 in DNA: TGTGCCAGCAGCCCCCCACTAAAGGTCTCTGGCTACACCTTC.

The chain carries TRBV7-2 and TRBJ2-5; D perhaps matches TRBD2 (6 bases). V was cut by 1 base and J by 2 bases, with 17 bases left in between. The CDR3 loop spans 17 amino acids. Per the germline V gene, CDR1 is SGHTA and CDR2 is FQGNSA. In nucleotides, the CDR3 is TGTGCCAGCAGCTTAGGTTTATGGGCGGGGACGCAAGAGACCCAGTACTTC. Its protein is CASSLGLWAGTQETQYF.

V gene TRBV15 combines with J gene TRBJ2-1; 9 positions match TRBD2. Germline CDR1 is LNHNV and CDR2 is YYDKDF (reference sequence). Unmatched junction bases numbered 12, after V lost 6 bases and J lost 0 bases. This CDR3 is built from 18 residues. CDR3 in DNA: TGTGCCACCAGGGGGGTTGGGGCGGGAGGGAGCTCCTACAATGAGCAGTTCTTC. This translates into CATRGVGAGGSSYNEQFF.

The chain employs TRBV4-3 and TRBJ2-7, with D perhaps matching TRBD2 (6 bases). The CDR3 has 14 residues. The V end was cut by 1 base, the J end by 4 bases, with 11 bases between. CDR1 is LGHNA and CDR2 is YSLEER in the germline V gene. CDR3 loop: CASSQVQEGYEQYF. The CDR3 bases are TGCGCCAGCAGCCAAGTACAGGAGGGATACGAGCAGTACTTC.

This clone was counted between two and nine times. The V gene is TRBV19, the J gene TRBJ2-7; possible D gene TRBD2, 6 bases. The CDR3 contains 15 residues. Germline V lookup: CDR1 LNHDA, CDR2 SQIVND (reference sequence). Deletions cut 6 bases from V and 1 base from J, with 16 bases between. This chain's CDR3 is CASRSPGTGSYEQYF. The CDR3 DNA is TGTGCCAGTAGATCCCCTGGGACTGGTTCCTACGAGCAGTACTTC.

The chain recombines TRBV11-2 with TRBJ2-4; D uncertain. Germline V gene lookup returns CDR1 SGHAT and CDR2 FQNNGV. V lost 5 bases and J lost 8, with 10 bases in between. The CDR3 sequence is 12 residues long. CDR3 DNA: TGTGCCAGCAGCCCTGGAGCAGACATTCAGTACTTC. It codes for CASSPGADIQYF.